This TCR beta chain is drawn from a study of identical twins. The CDR3 totals 15 residues. The V gene's germline CDR1 is SEHNR and CDR2 FQNEAQ (reference sequence). V dropped 6 bases and J dropped 0; count of bases not matched to a gene: 7. MiXCR, run by TCRdb on the 5' RACE reads, gives a single entry per CDR3 protein. Here the sample spans 450,000 or so distinct CDR3 sequences, 24% being singletons. This clonotype was seen more than once but under ten times. These data are also associated with another study on T cells expressing NK-cell markers.

The sequenced sample consisted of CD4+ T cells sorted from blood. The chain uses TRBV7-9 and TRBJ1-1, with 7 nucleotides matching TRBD1. The sequence was obtained from a woman aged 18-29 years in good health. The CDR3 reads CASSRGQTLNTEAFF. For the CDR3, the DNA is TGTGCCAGCAGTAGGGGACAGACCCTGAACACTGAAGCTTTCTTT. The complete variable domain, with remaining parts taken from reference TRBV7-9 and TRBJ1-1, reads DTGVSQNPRHKITKRGQNVTFRCDPISEHNRLYWYRQTLGQGPEFLTYFQNEAQLEKSRLLSDRFSAERPKGSFSTLEIQRTEQGDSAMYLCASSRGQTLNTEAFFGQGTRLTVV.